This TCR beta chain was sequenced for a study of cytomegalovirus exposure and HLA in healthy donors. This CDR3 spans 16 amino acids. Germline lookup yields CDR1 SGHNT and CDR2 YYREEE (reference sequence). The V gene end was trimmed by 0 bases and the J gene end by 8 bases; junction bases not matched to a gene: 12. This PCR relied on a set of 60 Vbeta primers and 13 Jbeta primers. Per the study methods: An analysis that came later counted 80 million or so unique TCR beta chains, approximately 11 million shared. This table comes from immunoSEQ multiplex PCR, and its TCRdb copy is limited to in-frame clones, with some not included. Clonal size and the V and J genes are those of that table, whereas D and trimming came from the DNA. The repertoire has about 130,000 clones, around four fifths of them found once; the top ten carry roughly 1.5%. This clone was counted once.

The chain combines TRBV5-4 with TRBJ1-2; 8 bases map to TRBD1. The TCR comes from a female donor in good health and CMV-seronegative. Sequences were obtained from PBMCs. In DNA form, the CDR3 reads TGTGCCAGCAGCTTGGCCATAGGACAGGGTGGAGGCGGCTACACCTTC. Translating gives CASSLAIGQGGGGYTF. The full variable domain, with the rest looked up from reference TRBV5-4 and TRBJ1-2, is ETGVTQSPTHLIKTRGQQVTLRCSSQSGHNTVSWYQQALGQGPQFIFQYYREEENGRGNFPPRFSGLQFPNYSSELNVNALELDDSALYLCASSLAIGQGGGGYTFGSGTRLTVV.